Following are 9 T cell receptor beta chains from one sample sequenced in a study of PD-L1 blockade in urothelial cancer. Sequencing used immunoSEQ multiplex PCR; TCRdb keeps in-frame clones, though not all of them. The sample has about 52,000 clones; 70% to 80% are singletons. The sample was PBMCs, taken around atezolizumab (anti-PD-L1) treatment. These TCRs come from a man between 65 and 80 years old with urothelial cancer.

The chain links TRBV27 to TRBJ1-1, with D maybe TRBD1 (5 bases). V shed 4 bases and J shed 3 bases, with 12 bases lying between them. This CDR3 has 14 amino acids. Germline V gene data show CDR1 as MNHEY and CDR2 as SMNVEV (reference sequence). The CDR3 sequence is CASSSLTGYTEAFF. The CDR3 DNA follows: TGTGCCAGCAGTTCTCTCACAGGCTACACTGAAGCTTTCTTT.

The CDR3 region is CATSREGRGDYTGELFF. CDR3 nucleotide sequence: TGTGCCACCAGCCGCGAGGGCAGGGGGGATTACACCGGGGAGCTGTTTTTT. The V and J genes are TRBV15 and TRBJ2-2; tentatively, D is TRBD1 (7 bases). Germline V CDR1 and CDR2: LNHNV, YYDKDF (reference sequence). The CDR3 spans 17 residues. Trimming stripped 5 bases from V and 3 bases from J, with 19 bases between.

The rearrangement joins TRBV28 to TRBJ2-3, with 7 bases matching TRBD1. The CDR3 length is 15 residues. With V trimmed by 2 bases and J by 6 bases, 8 bases remained unmatched. The germline CDR1 and CDR2 sequences are MDHEN and SYDVKM. CDR3 nucleotides: TGTGCCAGCAGTTTAGGGTACAGGGGTCGGGATACGCAGTATTTT. It specifies CASSLGYRGRDTQYF.

This sequence joins TRBV12-5 and TRBJ2-1, with D possibly TRBD2 on 5 matching bases. Trimming removed 5 bases at V and 6 bases at J, with 14 bases between. CDR3 length equals 14 residues. Germline CDR1 reads LGHNT; CDR2 reads FRNRAP. CDR3 loop: CASGLGVAFNEQFF. CDR3 DNA sequence: TGTGCTAGTGGTCTCGGGGTAGCGTTCAATGAGCAGTTCTTC.

The chain joins TRBV9 to TRBJ1-2; tentatively, D is TRBD1 (6 bases). The CDR3 loop spans 15 amino acids. The germline V and J ends were trimmed by 5 bases and 4 bases, with 18 bases remaining between them. The germline CDR1 and CDR2 sequences are SGDLS and YYNGEE. CDR3 coding DNA: TGTGCCAGCAGTCTCAGATTGACAGGTGGCTATGGCTACACCTTC. Translating gives CASSLRLTGGYGYTF.

This clone has a handful of counts. This chain uses TRBV4-2 with TRBJ2-7; TRBD2 agrees at 7 bases. Trimming took 4 bases from V and 5 from J; bases not matched to a gene: 14. Germline CDR1 is LGHNA and CDR2 is YNFKEQ. CDR3 length: 16 residues. The chain's CDR3 is CASSPEPGLIGHEQYF. CDR3 nucleotide sequence: TGTGCCAGCAGCCCAGAACCGGGACTAATCGGTCACGAGCAGTACTTC.

The chain couples TRBV6-5 to TRBJ1-1; D is unclear. Germline CDR1 is MNHEY and CDR2 is SVGAGI. V was shortened by 4 bases and J by 0 bases, with 9 bases between the two germline ends. The CDR3 contains 14 residues. CDR3 DNA: TGTGCCAGCAGTTCCTGGGCCCTGAACACTGAAGCTTTCTTT. It encodes CASSSWALNTEAFF.

CDR3 in DNA: TGTGCCAGCAGCTTAGCCCGGGGGCAAGAGACCCAGTACTTC. Amino acids: CASSLARGQETQYF. The chain recombines TRBV7-9 with TRBJ2-5; TRBD2 might be the D (6 bases). CDR3 length: 14 residues. The V end lost 0 bases, the J end lost 2 bases, and 7 bases lay between the germline ends. The germline V gene encodes CDR1 SEHNR and CDR2 FQNEAQ (reference sequence).

The chain is built from TRBV28 and TRBJ1-2, with D uncertain. The CDR3 totals 13 residues. Germline V gene sequence: CDR1 MDHEN, CDR2 SYDVKM. V dropped 5 bases and J dropped 4 bases, with 11 bases sitting between them. The CDR3 spells CASSLVTLYGYTF. DNA of the CDR3: TGTGCCAGCAGTCTAGTCACCCTCTATGGCTACACCTTC.